Shown below are 2 T cell receptor beta chains from a single sample sequenced in a study of tumor and adjacent non-tumor tissue in lung cancer (dated by TCRdb to the late 2010s). Libraries were constructed by multiplex PCR. Sequencer: Illumina HiSeq 2500. TCRbeta libraries were constructed through three rounds of nested PCR with primers (Table S4) according to protocols modified from ARM-PCR. TCRdb redid the processing of the public reads, applying fastp at Q25 and MiXCR, and retained in-frame beta chains. Every distinct CDR3 protein forms one entry, paired with its most common genes and DNA. The sample table records more than 85,000 distinct CDR3 sequences; about 66% of these occur just once. The ten largest account for around 16% of the sample. Bulk unsorted tissue served as the source for RNA extraction, and RNA quality was assessed using a NanoDrop ND-1000 and an Agilent 2100. Sequencing was done on a sample of lung tumor tissue. The receptor set was obtained from a man aged 70-80 years with non-small cell lung cancer.

Remarks on this clonotype: A read error may produce the germline difference seen at one junction end. The chain combines TRBV4-2 with TRBJ1-5, with D tentatively TRBD1 (5 bases). Germline V gives CDR1 LGHNA, CDR2 YNFKEQ. The CDR3 runs 17 residues. CDR3 residues: CTSSQGDKRGPRQPQHF. The CDR3, as DNA: TGTACCAGCAGCCAAGGGGATAAGAGAGGGCCCAGGCAACCCCAGCATTTT.

As to this clonotype: Its ends do not fully match the called genes, so a read error is possible. The rearrangement uses TRBV10-3 and TRBJ2-3; maybe TRBD1 (5 bases). Germline values: CDR1 ENHRY, CDR2 SYGVKD. The CDR3 has 14 residues. For the CDR3, the DNA is TGTGCCATCAGTGTGACGTGGGGCACAGATACACAGTATTTT. Translated, it gives CAISVTWGTDTQYF.